Each of the 22 T cell receptor beta chains below was sequenced from the same sample in a study of Ad26.COV2.S vaccination and SARS-CoV-2 variants. The protocol was immunoSEQ multiplex PCR, while the TCRdb copy is restricted to in-frame clones and leaves out a portion. The top ten hold about 2% of the sample, which has nearly 400,000 clones, 89% seen once. Treatment: around 19 received Ad26.COV2.S at low or high dose, single or two shots; about five received placebo; per-sample allocation not given. The samples date from day 63 after the first vaccine or placebo injection. The input for sequencing was peripheral blood, taken in a trial of Ad26.COV2.S vaccine versus placebo. These TCRs come from a person between 18 and 60 years old who received the Ad26.COV2.S COVID-19 vaccine or a placebo.

This chain connects TRBV11-2 to TRBJ2-3, with 7 bases that match TRBD2. The CDR3 is 15 residues long. From germline, CDR1 is SGHAT and CDR2 FQNNGV. After removal of 5 bases from V and 1 base from J, the junction contained 6 bases not matched to a gene. This CDR3 is CASSPGGSGTDTQYF. DNA of the CDR3: TGTGCCAGCAGCCCTGGCGGGAGTGGCACAGATACGCAGTATTTT.

This clone was counted a few times. V gene TRBV4-3 combines with J gene TRBJ2-3; D is uncertain. Trimming removed 0 bases from V and 0 bases from J, with 4 bases in between. CDR1 is LGHNA, CDR2 YSLEER, per germline. CDR3 length equals 14 residues. The CDR3 protein is CASSQDESTDTQYF. The CDR3 region has the DNA TGCGCCAGCAGCCAAGATGAAAGCACAGATACGCAGTATTTT.

The chain links TRBV14 to TRBJ2-3; D is unclear. The V and J ends lost 2 bases and 4 bases respectively, with 22 bases between them. The CDR3 sequence is 18 residues long. CDR1 is SGHDN, CDR2 FVKESK, per germline. This chain's CDR3 is CASSQYVGRSLMADTQYF. CDR3 DNA: TGTGCCAGCAGCCAATACGTGGGCAGGTCCTTGATGGCAGATACGCAGTATTTT.

The chain couples TRBV7-9 to TRBJ1-2, with a possible D match to TRBD1 (5 bases). V gave up 5 bases and J gave up 7 bases, with 14 bases separating them. Germline V gene lookup returns CDR1 SEHNR and CDR2 FQNEAQ (reference sequence). The CDR3 loop spans 13 amino acids. DNA of the CDR3: TGTGCCAGCAGCATTGGGCAGGGTGCTGGCTACACCTTC. This translates into CASSIGQGAGYTF.

The chain links TRBV4-3 to TRBJ1-5; D may be TRBD1 (6 bases). Germline-derived CDR1 and CDR2 are LGHNA and YSLEER. Trimming pared 0 bases from V and 5 bases from J, leaving 20 bases between. The CDR3 runs to 18 residues. CDR3 residues: CASSQDIRRPGVDQPQHF. The DNA for the CDR3 is TGCGCCAGCAGCCAAGATATAAGACGTCCAGGGGTTGATCAGCCCCAGCATTTT.

The chain joins TRBV5-1 to TRBJ2-1, with 7 bases matching TRBD2. V shed 5 bases and J 5 bases; nucleotides not matched to a gene: 7. Germline V gene data show CDR1 as SGHRS and CDR2 as YFSETQ. The CDR3 sequence is 14 residues long. The DNA for the CDR3 is TGCGCCAGCAGTGGACGGGAGGAGAACAATGAGCAGTTCTTC. It codes for CASSGREENNEQFF.

The chain couples TRBV4-1 to TRBJ1-4; D is unclear. V was pared by 2 bases and J by 3 bases, with 13 bases between. The CDR3 contains 16 residues. CDR1 and CDR2 from the germline V gene are MGHRA and YSYEKL. The CDR3 nucleotides read TGCGCCAGCAGCCAATCTCCCCTCCGGGCTAATGAAAAACTGTTTTTT. This sequence encodes CASSQSPLRANEKLFF.

DNA of the CDR3: TGTGCCAGTAGCCCCCGGACAGTTCGTGAAGCTTTCTTT. Protein product: CASSPRTVREAFF. The V and J genes are TRBV19 and TRBJ1-1, with a possible D match to TRBD1 (6 bases). The germline V gene has CDR1 LNHDA and CDR2 SQIVND (reference sequence). Trimming cost V 6 bases and J 7 bases, with 15 bases left between them. The CDR3 contains 13 residues. Based on the CDR3 plus reference TRBV19 and TRBJ1-1, the full variable domain is DGGITQSPKYLFRKEGQNVTLSCEQNLNHDAMYWYRQDPGQGLRLIYYSQIVNDFQKGDIAEGYSVSREKKESFPLTVTSAQKNPTAFYLCASSPRTVREAFFGQGTRLTVV.

The chain uses TRBV11-3 and TRBJ2-5; possible D gene TRBD1, 7 bases. Germline CDR1 SGHNT, CDR2 YENEEA. The CDR3 sequence is 14 residues long. The V end was cut by 5 bases, the J end by 5 bases, with 15 bases between. The CDR3 loop reads CASSDREAAETQYF. CDR3 in DNA: TGTGCCAGCAGCGACAGGGAGGCGGCGGAGACCCAGTACTTC.

CDR3 sequence: CASRPPGISSYEQYF. Here the CDR3 DNA reads TGTGCCAGCAGACCCCCGGGTATCAGCTCCTACGAGCAGTACTTC. This sequence joins TRBV2 and TRBJ2-7, with D unresolved. CDR3 length equals 15 residues. Between the trimmed V and J ends, which lost 6 bases and 0 bases, there was a span of 15 bases. Germline V gene sequence: CDR1 SNHLY, CDR2 FYNNEI.

The chain carries TRBV30 and TRBJ1-6; D perhaps matches TRBD1 (6 bases). Per the germline V gene, CDR1 is GTSNPN and CDR2 is SVGIG (reference sequence). There are 15 residues in the CDR3. V was clipped by 0 bases and J by 10 bases, with 16 bases between them. The CDR3 spells CAWSVRVGGPSPLHF. The CDR3 coding sequence is TGTGCCTGGAGTGTAAGGGTGGGGGGGCCCTCACCCCTCCACTTT.

This rearrangement joins TRBV6-5 to TRBJ1-6; 7 nucleotides align to TRBD1. Germline CDR1 and CDR2: MNHEY and SVGAGI. V shed 7 bases, J shed 8 bases, and the junction held 5 bases outside the gene matches. This CDR3 has 13 residues. The CDR3 DNA sequence: TGTGCCAGCACCATTGACAGGGATTCACCCCTCCACTTT. Translated, it gives CASTIDRDSPLHF.

This clone was recorded only once. The rearrangement joins TRBV2 to TRBJ2-7; TRBD1 aligns across 9 bases. Unmatched junction bases numbered 7, after V lost 8 bases and J lost 2 bases. Looked up from germline, CDR1 is SNHLY and CDR2 is FYNNEI. CDR3 length: 14 amino acids. This chain's CDR3 is CASLGQGRAYEQYF. As DNA, the CDR3 is TGTGCCAGCCTGGGACAGGGAAGGGCCTACGAGCAGTACTTC.

This clone came up once. The chain is built from TRBV7-6 and TRBJ1-2, with D perhaps matching TRBD1 (6 bases). V lost 1 base to trimming and J lost 2 bases, with 14 bases between them. This CDR3 spans 16 amino acids. Germline V gene sequence: CDR1 SGHVS, CDR2 FNYEAQ. The CDR3 DNA is TGTGCCAGCAGCTTAGAGGCAGGGGCCCTGAACTATGGCTACACCTTC. It codes for CASSLEAGALNYGYTF. Full variable domain (outside the CDR3, taken from reference TRBV7-6 and TRBJ1-2): GAGVSQSPRYKVTKRGQDVALRCDPISGHVSLYWYRQALGQGPEFLTYFNYEAQQDKSGLPNDRFSAERPEGSISTLTIQRTEQRDSAMYRCASSLEAGALNYGYTFGSGTRLTVV.

In its sample, this clone was seen once. V usage is TRBV6-2 or TRBV6-3 and J usage is TRBJ2-2; 12 nucleotides line up with TRBD2. Germline V lookup: CDR1 MNHEY, CDR2 SVGEGT. CDR3 length: 17 amino acids. V was pared by 6 bases and J by 1 base, with 6 bases of the junction left unmatched. The CDR3 here is CASSPGLAGLNTGELFF. The DNA for the CDR3 is TGTGCCAGCAGCCCTGGACTAGCGGGATTGAACACCGGGGAGCTGTTTTTT.

The CDR3 DNA is TGTGCCAGCAGACTCTCCGGGACCGGGATAAGGAACGAGCAGTACTTC. This gives the protein CASRLSGTGIRNEQYF. The chain is built from TRBV27 and TRBJ2-7; D could derive from TRBD1 or TRBD2 (5 bases each). Germline V gives CDR1 MNHEY, CDR2 SMNVEV (reference sequence). The germline V and J ends were trimmed by 6 bases and 5 bases, with 23 bases remaining between them. This CDR3 comprises 16 residues.

This rearrangement joins TRBV4-1 to TRBJ2-5; D might be TRBD1 or TRBD2, each matching 5 bases. The CDR3 covers 18 residues. V was shortened by 0 bases and J by 5 bases, with 22 bases between the two germline ends. The germline gives CDR1 MGHRA, CDR2 YSYEKL. The CDR3 DNA sequence: TGCGCCAGCAGCCAAGATCCCTGGACCGGGACCGAGGGGGAGACCCAGTACTTC. This sequence encodes CASSQDPWTGTEGETQYF.

The rearrangement links TRBV6-5 to TRBJ2-7; 7 bases are shared with TRBD1. J gave up 2 bases and V 5 bases, and 9 bases lay outside the gene matches. This CDR3 region has 15 residues. The germline CDR1 and CDR2 sequences are MNHEY and SVGAGI. This CDR3 is CASSPTGVGAYEQYF. For the CDR3, the DNA is TGTGCCAGCAGTCCTACAGGGGTAGGGGCCTACGAGCAGTACTTC.

The V call is TRBV4-2, the J call TRBJ2-5; TRBD2 aligns across 8 bases. The CDR3 loop spans 15 amino acids. Germline values: CDR1 LGHNA, CDR2 YNFKEQ. The V gene end was trimmed by 4 bases and the J gene end by 0 bases; junction bases not matched to a gene: 4. CDR3 bases: TGTGCCAGCAGCCGACCGACTAGCGACCAAGAGACCCAGTACTTC. This encodes CASSRPTSDQETQYF.

The chain employs TRBV19 and TRBJ2-5; 8 bases are shared with TRBD2. Trimming at V came to 4 bases and at J to 7 bases, leaving 11 bases not matched to a gene. The CDR3 consists of 15 residues. From germline, CDR1 is LNHDA and CDR2 SQIVND (reference sequence). The CDR3 protein is CASSSSGVREGTQYF. CDR3 DNA sequence: TGTGCCAGTAGTAGTTCTGGGGTCCGGGAGGGGACCCAGTACTTC.

The chain combines TRBV7-2 with TRBJ2-5; the match to TRBD1 covers 7 bases. This CDR3 has 15 residues. V shed 3 bases, J shed 7 bases, and the junction held 11 bases outside the gene matches. The germline gives CDR1 SGHTA, CDR2 FQGNSA. As DNA, the CDR3 is TGTGCCAGCAGCTTTCGGGACAGCCGACGAGGGACCCAGTACTTC. This translates into CASSFRDSRRGTQYF. Full variable domain (missing parts from reference TRBV7-2 and TRBJ2-5): GAGVSQSPSNKVTEKGKDVELRCDPISGHTALYWYRQSLGQGLEFLIYFQGNSAPDKSGLPSDRFSAERTGGSVSTLTIQRTQQEDSAVYLCASSFRDSRRGTQYFGPGTRLLVL.

This clone was observed a handful of times. The gene calls are TRBV7-9 and TRBJ2-3; the D is unclear. Trimming left V 6 bases short and J 2 bases short, with 12 bases between. CDR3 length equals 14 residues. CDR1 and CDR2 from the germline V gene are SEHNR and FQNEAQ (reference sequence). CDR3 sequence: CASSLVPHTDTQYF. CDR3 nucleotide sequence: TGTGCCAGCAGTCTAGTGCCCCACACAGATACGCAGTATTTT.